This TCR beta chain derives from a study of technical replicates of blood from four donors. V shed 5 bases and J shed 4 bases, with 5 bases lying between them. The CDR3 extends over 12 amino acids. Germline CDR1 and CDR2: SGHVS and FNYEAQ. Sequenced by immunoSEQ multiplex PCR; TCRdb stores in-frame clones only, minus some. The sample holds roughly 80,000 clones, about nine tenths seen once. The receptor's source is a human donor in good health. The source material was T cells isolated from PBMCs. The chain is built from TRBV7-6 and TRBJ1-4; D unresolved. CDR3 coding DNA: TGTGCCAGCAGCCAAAATAATGAAAAACTGTTTTTT. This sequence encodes CASSQNNEKLFF.